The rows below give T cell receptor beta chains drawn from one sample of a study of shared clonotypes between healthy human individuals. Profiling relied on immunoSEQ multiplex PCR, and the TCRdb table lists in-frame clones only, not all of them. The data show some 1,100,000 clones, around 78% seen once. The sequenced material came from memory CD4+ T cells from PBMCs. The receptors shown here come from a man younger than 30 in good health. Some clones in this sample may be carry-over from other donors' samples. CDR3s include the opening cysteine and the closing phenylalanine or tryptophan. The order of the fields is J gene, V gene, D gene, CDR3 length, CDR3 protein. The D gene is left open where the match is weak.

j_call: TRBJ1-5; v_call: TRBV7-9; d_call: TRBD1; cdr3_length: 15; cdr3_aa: CASRPKTGGNQPQHF
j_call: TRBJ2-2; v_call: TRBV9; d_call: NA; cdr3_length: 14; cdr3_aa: CASSVLMNTGELFF
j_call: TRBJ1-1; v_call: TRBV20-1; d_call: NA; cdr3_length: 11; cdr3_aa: CSAGQNTEAFF
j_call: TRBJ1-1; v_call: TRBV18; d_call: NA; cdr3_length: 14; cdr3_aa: CASSPGPGATEAFF
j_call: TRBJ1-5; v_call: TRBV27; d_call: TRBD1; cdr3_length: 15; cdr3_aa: CASRSGGGRNQPQHF
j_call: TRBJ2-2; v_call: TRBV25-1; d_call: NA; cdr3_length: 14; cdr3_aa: CASSVRVNTGELFF
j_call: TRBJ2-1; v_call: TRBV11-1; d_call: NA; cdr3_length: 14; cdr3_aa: CASSIGQSYNEQFF
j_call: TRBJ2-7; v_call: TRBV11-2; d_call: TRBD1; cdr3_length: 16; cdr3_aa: CASSLGRDRGGYEQYF
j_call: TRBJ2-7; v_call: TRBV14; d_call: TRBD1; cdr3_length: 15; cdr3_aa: CASSRGTGGTYEQYF
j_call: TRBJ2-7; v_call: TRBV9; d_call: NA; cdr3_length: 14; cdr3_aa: CASSVAPGPDEQYF
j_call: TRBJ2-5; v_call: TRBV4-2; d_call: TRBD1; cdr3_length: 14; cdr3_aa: CASSLTGGGETQYF
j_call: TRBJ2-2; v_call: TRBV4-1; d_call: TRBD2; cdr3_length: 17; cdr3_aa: CASSRPGLAANTGELFF
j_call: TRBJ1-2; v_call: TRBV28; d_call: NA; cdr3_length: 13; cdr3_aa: CASSTGGIGGYTF
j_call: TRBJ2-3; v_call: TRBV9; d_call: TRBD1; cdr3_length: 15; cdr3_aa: CASSVFGTGVDTQYF
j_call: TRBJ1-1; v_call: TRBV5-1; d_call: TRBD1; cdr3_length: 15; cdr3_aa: CASSLQGIPVTEAFF
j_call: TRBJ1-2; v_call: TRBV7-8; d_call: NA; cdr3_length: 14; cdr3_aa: CASSLAAAFNGYTF
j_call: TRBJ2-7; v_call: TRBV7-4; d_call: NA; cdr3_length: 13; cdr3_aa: CARTTGAGREQYF
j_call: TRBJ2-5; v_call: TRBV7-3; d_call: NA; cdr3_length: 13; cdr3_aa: CASSLTPQETQYF
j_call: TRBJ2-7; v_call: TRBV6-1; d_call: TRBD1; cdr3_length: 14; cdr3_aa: CASSSTGGPYEQYF
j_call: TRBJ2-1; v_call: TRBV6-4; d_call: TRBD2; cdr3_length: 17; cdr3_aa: CASTTGSLAGLYNEQFF
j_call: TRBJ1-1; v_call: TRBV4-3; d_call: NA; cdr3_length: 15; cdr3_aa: CASSQGEGGNTEAFF
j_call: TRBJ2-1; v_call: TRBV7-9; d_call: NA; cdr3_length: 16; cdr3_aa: CASSPYGGSSYNEQFF
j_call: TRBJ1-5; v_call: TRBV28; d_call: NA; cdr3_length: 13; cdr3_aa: CASNRQANQPQHF
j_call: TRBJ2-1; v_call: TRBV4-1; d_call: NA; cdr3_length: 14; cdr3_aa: CASSQDQGPAGQFF
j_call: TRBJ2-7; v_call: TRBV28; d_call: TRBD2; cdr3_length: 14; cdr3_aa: CASRGSGIVYEQYF
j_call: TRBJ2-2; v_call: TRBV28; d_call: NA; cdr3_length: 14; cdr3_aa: CASLLDRNTGELFF
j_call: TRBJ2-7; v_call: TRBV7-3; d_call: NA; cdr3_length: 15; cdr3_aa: CASSLGRGLSYEQYF
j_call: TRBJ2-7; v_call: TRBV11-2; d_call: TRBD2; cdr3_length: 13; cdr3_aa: CASSLAGTYEQYF
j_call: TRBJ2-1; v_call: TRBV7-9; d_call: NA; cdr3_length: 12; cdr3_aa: CASSPWDYEQFF
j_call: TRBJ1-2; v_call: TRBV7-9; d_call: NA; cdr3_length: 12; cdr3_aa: CASSRGNYGYTF
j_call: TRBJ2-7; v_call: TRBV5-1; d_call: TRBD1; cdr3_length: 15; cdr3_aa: CASSFSTGEMGEQYF
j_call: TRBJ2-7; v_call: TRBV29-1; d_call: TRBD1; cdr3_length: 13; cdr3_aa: CSGGRDRDSGQYF
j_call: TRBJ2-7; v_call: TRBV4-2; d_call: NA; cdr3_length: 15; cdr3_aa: CASSQDRGHSYEQYF
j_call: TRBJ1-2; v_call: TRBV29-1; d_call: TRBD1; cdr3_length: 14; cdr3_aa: CSVDGPGQGSGYTF
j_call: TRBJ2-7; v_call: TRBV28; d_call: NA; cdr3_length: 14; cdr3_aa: CASGTLGKLYAQYF
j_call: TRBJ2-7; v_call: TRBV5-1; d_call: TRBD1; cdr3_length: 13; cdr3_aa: CASSIGQGSEQYF
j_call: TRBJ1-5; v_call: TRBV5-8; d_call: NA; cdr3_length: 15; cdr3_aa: CASRPQGFSNQPQHF
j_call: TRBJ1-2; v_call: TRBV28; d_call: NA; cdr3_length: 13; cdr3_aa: CASSPGTYYGYTF
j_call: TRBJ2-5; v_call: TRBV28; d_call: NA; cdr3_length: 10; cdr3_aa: CASLKETQYF
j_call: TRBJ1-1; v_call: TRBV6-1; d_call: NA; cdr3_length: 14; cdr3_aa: CASSEAGGSTEAFF